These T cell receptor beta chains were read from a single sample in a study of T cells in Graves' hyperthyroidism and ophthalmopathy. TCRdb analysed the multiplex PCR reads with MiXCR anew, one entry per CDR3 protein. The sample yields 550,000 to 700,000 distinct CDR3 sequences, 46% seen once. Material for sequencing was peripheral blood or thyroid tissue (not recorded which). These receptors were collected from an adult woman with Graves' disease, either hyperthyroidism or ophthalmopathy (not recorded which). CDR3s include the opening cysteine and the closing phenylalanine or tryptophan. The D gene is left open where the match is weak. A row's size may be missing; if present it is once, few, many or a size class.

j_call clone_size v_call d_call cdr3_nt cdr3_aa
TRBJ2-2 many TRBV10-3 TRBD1 TGTGCCATCAGTACCCAACTCGGACAGGCCGCCGGGGAGCTGTTTTTT CAISTQLGQAAGELFF
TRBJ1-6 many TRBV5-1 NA TGCGCCAGCAGCTCTCAGAGCTCCTATAATTCACCCCTCCACTTT CASSSQSSYNSPLHF
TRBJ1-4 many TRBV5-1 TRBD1 TGCGCCAGCAGCCGTCGGGGACAGGGAGATAAAAAACTGTTTTTT CASSRRGQGDKKLFF
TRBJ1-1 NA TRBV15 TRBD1 TGTGCTAGTGACAGGGCCACGAACACTGAAGCTTTCTTT CASDRATNTEAFF
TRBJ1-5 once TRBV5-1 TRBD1 TGCGCCAGCAGCCAAGGGACAGGGCCCCAGCATTTT CASSQGTGPQHF
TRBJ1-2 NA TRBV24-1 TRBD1 TGTGCCACCAGTGAACAGGGGAGCTATGGCTACACCTTC CATSEQGSYGYTF
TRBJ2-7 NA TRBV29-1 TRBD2 TGCAGGGCACTAGCGACCTACGAGCAGTACTTC CRALATYEQYF
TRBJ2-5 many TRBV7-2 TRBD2 TGTGCCAGCACCCTCGGACTAGTGGAAGAGACCCAGTACTTC CASTLGLVEETQYF
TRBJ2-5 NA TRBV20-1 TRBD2 TGCAGTGCCAGCAGCGGGGATTTCGGGTACCAAGAGACCCAGTACTTC CSASSGDFGYQETQYF
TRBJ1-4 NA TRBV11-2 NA TGTGCCAGCAGCCAATATCGGGGTACCAGAGAAAAACTGTTTTTT CASSQYRGTREKLFF
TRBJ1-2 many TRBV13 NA TGTGCCAGCAGCAACCCGGGACAACTTAACTATGGCTACACCTTC CASSNPGQLNYGYTF
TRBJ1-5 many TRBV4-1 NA TGCGCCAGCAGCCAAGTATCAATCAATCAGCCCCAGCATTTT CASSQVSINQPQHF
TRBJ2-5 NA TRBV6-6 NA TGTGCCAGCAGTTACGTGGCAGAGACCCAGTACTTC CASSYVAETQYF
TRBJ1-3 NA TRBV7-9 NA TGTGCCAGCAGCCACCTCGACAGGCACACTGGAAACACCATATATTTT CASSHLDRHTGNTIYF
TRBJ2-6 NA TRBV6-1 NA TGTGCCAGCTCGATACTGGACAGCGCCGTTGAAGCTTTC CASSILDSAVEAF
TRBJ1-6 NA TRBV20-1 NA TGCAGTGCTAGAAAGGACAGCCCCTCCTATAATTCACCCCTCCACTTT CSARKDSPSYNSPLHF
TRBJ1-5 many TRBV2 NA TGTGCCAGCACAACAACCACGAGCAATCAGCCCCAGCATTTT CASTTTTSNQPQHF
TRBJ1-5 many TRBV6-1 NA TGTGCCACCGTGTCGGCCGACCGTGTCTATAGCAATCAGCCCCAGCATTTT CATVSADRVYSNQPQHF
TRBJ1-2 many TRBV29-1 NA TGCAGCGTCCCACCCGTGGGGACCTATGGCTACACCTTC CSVPPVGTYGYTF
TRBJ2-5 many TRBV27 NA TGTGCCAGCAGAACGGAAGGGGAGACCCAGTACTTC CASRTEGETQYF
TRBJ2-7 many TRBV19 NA TGTGCCAGCGGCACGCAGGCGGGGTACGAGCAGTACTTC CASGTQAGYEQYF
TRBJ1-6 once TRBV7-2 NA TGTGCCAGTCGAAATTCAGGGAGGGGCTCACCCCTCCACTTT CASRNSGRGSPLHF
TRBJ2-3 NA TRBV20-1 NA TGCAGTGCTAGTCAAGGGGCAAGCACAGATACGCAGTATTTT CSASQGASTDTQYF
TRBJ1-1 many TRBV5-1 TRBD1 TGCGCCAGCAGCTTGACAGGGGAGGGGACGGAGGAAGCTTTCTTT CASSLTGEGTEEAFF
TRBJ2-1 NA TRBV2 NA TGTGCCAGCAGTGCCGACGGGAACAATGAGCAGTTCTTC CASSADGNNEQFF
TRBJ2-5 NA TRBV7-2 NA TGTGCCAGCAGTACCCGGGACCGCGCTCGAGAGACCCAGTACTTC CASSTRDRARETQYF
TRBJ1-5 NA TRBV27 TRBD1 TGTGCCAGCAGCCCTAAACAGGGGTGGAAGGAGCCCCAGCATTTT CASSPKQGWKEPQHF
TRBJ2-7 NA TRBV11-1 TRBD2 TGTGCTGGCACCGGGACTAGCGGGGTAGTGCAGTACTTC CAGTGTSGVVQYF
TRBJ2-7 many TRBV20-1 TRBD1 TGCAGTGCGGACCGGGACAGGGTAACCTACGAGCAGTACTTC CSADRDRVTYEQYF
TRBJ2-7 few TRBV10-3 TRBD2 TGTGCCATCAGTGAGGGACTAGCCGGTCTTACCTACGAGCAGTACTTC CAISEGLAGLTYEQYF
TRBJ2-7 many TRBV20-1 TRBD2 TGCAGTGCTAGCCCGGGACTAGCGGGAGCGGAGCAGTACTTC CSASPGLAGAEQYF
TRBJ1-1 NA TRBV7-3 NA TGTGCCAGCAGCTTAGATCAGGGCAGCACTGAAGCTTTCTTT CASSLDQGSTEAFF
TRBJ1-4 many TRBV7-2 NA TGTGCCAGCAGCCCCTTCGGGTCGCGGAAGGAAAAACTGTTTTTT CASSPFGSRKEKLFF
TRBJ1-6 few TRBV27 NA TGTGCCAGCAGTTTCCGCGGCGACGGTTCCTATAATTCACCCCTCCACTTT CASSFRGDGSYNSPLHF
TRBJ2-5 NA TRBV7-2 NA TGTGCCAGCAGCTTAGAGCGGACGACAACGGGGACCCAGTACTTC CASSLERTTTGTQYF
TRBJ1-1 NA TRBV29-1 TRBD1 TGTGTCTGGAGACAAGACAGGGTGAACACTGAAGCTTTCTTT CVWRQDRVNTEAFF
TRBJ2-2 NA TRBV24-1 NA TGTGCCACCAGTGCTTCCGCCGGGGAGCTGTTTTTT CATSASAGELFF
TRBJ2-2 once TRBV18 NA TGTGCCAGTAAAGTTGGCTCACAGAACACCGGGGAGCTGTTTTTT CASKVGSQNTGELFF
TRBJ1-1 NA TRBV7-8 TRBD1 TGTGCCAGCAGTGATGGGACAGGCGTCACTGAAGCTTTCTTT CASSDGTGVTEAFF
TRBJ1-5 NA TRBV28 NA TGTGCCAGCAGTGTACTCCGGGACGGCAATCAGCCCCAGCATTTT CASSVLRDGNQPQHF